These 4 T cell receptor beta chains were sequenced from one sample in a study of shared clonotypes between healthy human individuals. Clones were sequenced by immunoSEQ multiplex PCR, and TCRdb holds only the in-frame ones, with some missing. This sample has over a million clones, with over 95% found just once. The sequenced sample was naive CD4+ T cells sorted from blood. Stated subset: CD45RA+ positively selected. The receptors come from a man younger than 45 in good health.

J is TRBJ2-3 and V is TRBV6-5; TRBD1 aligns across 10 bases. The germline gives CDR1 MNHEY, CDR2 SVGAGI. This CDR3 region has 14 residues. With 4 bases clipped from V and 3 bases from J, the junction kept 1 base outside the gene matches. The CDR3 protein is CASSWDRGTDTQYF. CDR3 in DNA: TGTGCCAGCAGTTGGGACAGGGGAACAGATACGCAGTATTTT.

CDR3 bases: TGTGCCAGTAGTACCGGACTAGCGGGAGGCAATTATATCGGGGAGCTGTTTTTT. It encodes CASSTGLAGGNYIGELFF. The V gene is TRBV19, the J gene TRBJ2-2; 14 bases align to TRBD2. J was trimmed by 7 bases and V by 4 bases; bases with no gene match: 11. The length of the CDR3 is 18 residues. Germline CDR1 LNHDA, CDR2 SQIVND (reference sequence).

This rearrangement joins TRBV23-1 to TRBJ1-2; 8 nucleotides line up with TRBD1. Being an ORF, TRBV23-1 has a function that is uncertain. The CDR3 extends over 14 amino acids. V shed 7 bases and J 2 bases; nucleotides not matched to a gene: 6. The CDR3 coding sequence is TGCGCCAGCACCCGGACAGGGTCCAACTATGGCTACACCTTC. Its protein is CASTRTGSNYGYTF.

This clone is a singleton in its sample. The CDR3 DNA reads as TGTGCCAGCAGCCCTGGTTGGAGCTATGGCTACACCTTC. Translating it yields CASSPGWSYGYTF. J is TRBJ1-2 and V is TRBV7-9; the D is unclear. The CDR3 is made up of 13 amino acids. In germline, CDR1 is SEHNR, CDR2 FQNEAQ (reference sequence). Between the trimmed V and J ends, which lost 5 bases and 4 bases, there was a span of 11 bases.